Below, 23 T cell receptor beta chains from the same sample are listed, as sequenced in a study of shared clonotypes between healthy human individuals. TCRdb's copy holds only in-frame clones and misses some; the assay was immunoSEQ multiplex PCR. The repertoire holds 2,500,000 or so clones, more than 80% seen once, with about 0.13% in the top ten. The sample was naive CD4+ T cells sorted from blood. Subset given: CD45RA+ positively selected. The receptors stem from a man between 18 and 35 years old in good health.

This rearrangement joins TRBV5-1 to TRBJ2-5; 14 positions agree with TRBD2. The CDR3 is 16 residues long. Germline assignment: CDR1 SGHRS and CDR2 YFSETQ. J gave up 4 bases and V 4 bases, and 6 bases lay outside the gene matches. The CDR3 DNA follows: TGCGCCAGCAGCCCGACTAGCGGGGGGGCAGGAGAGACCCAGTACTTC. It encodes CASSPTSGGAGETQYF.

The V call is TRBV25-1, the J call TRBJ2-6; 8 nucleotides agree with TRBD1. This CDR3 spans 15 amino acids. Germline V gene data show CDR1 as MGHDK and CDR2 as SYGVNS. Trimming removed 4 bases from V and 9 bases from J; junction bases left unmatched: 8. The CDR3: CASSGWTGSYNVLTF. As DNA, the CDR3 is TGTGCCAGCAGTGGATGGACAGGGTCTTACAACGTCCTGACTTTC.

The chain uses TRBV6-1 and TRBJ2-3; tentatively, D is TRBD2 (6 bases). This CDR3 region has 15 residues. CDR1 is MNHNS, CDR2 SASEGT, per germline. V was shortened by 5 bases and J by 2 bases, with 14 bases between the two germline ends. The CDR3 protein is CASSRDGGLTDTQYF. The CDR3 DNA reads TGTGCCAGCAGTCGAGACGGGGGTCTCACAGATACGCAGTATTTT.

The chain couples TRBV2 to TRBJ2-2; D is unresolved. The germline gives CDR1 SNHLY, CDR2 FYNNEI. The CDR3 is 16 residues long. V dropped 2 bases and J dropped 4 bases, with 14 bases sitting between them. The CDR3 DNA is TGTGCCAGCAGTGAACCCCACGGGTCGGGCACCGGGGAGCTGTTTTTT. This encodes CASSEPHGSGTGELFF.

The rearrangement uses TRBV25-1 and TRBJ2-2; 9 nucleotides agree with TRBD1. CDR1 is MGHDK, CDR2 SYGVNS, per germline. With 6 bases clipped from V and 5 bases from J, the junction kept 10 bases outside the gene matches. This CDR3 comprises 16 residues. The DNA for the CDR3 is TGTGCCAGCAGCAATACCGGGACAGGGAAGACCGGGGAGCTGTTTTTT. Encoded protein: CASSNTGTGKTGELFF.

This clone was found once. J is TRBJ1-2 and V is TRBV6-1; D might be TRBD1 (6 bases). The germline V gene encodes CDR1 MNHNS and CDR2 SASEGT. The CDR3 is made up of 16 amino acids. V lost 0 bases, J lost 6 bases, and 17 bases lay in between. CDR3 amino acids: CASSEARWQGSHGYTF. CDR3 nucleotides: TGTGCCAGCAGTGAAGCTAGGTGGCAGGGGAGCCATGGCTACACCTTC.

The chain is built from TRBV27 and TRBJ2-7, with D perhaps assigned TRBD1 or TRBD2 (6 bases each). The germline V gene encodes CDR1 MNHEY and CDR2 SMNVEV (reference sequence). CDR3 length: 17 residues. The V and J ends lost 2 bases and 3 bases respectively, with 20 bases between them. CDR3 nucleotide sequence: TGTGCCAGCAGTTTAAAATTCTCGGGGGCGGGGATCTACGAGCAGTACTTC. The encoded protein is CASSLKFSGAGIYEQYF.

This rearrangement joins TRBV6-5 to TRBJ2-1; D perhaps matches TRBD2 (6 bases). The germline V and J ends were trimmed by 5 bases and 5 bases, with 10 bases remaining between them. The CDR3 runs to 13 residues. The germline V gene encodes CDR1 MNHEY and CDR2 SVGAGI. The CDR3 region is CASSRSGDNEQFF. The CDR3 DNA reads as TGTGCCAGCAGTCGATCGGGAGACAATGAGCAGTTCTTC.

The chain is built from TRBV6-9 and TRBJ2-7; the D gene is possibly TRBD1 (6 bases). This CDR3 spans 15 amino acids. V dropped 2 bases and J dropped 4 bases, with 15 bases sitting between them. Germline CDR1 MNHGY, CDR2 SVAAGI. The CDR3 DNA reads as TGTGCCAGCAGTTATCTTACACAGGGAGAGTACGAGCAGTACTTC. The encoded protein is CASSYLTQGEYEQYF.

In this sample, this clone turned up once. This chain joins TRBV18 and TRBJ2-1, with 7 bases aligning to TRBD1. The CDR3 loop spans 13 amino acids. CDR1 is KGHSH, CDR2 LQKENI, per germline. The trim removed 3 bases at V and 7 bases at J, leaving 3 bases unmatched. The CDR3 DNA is TGTGCCAGCTCACCTGAGGGGGCTAATGAGCAGTTCTTC. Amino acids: CASSPEGANEQFF. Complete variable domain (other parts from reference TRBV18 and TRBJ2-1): NAGVMQNPRHLVRRRGQEARLRCSPMKGHSHVYWYRQLPEEGLKFMVYLQKENIIDESGMPKERFSAEFPKEGPSILRIQQVVRGDSAAYFCASSPEGANEQFFGPGTRLTVL.

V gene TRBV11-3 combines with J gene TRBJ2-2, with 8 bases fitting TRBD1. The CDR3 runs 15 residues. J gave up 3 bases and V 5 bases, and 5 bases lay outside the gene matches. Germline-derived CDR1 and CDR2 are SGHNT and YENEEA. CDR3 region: CASSLQGGDTGELFF. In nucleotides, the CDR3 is TGTGCCAGCAGCCTACAGGGGGGTGACACCGGGGAGCTGTTTTTT.

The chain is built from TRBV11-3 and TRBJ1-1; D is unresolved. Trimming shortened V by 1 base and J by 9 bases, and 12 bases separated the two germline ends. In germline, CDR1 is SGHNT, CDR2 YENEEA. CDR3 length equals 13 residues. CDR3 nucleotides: TGTGCCAGCAGCTTAGTAAGTGAAGGTCAAGCTTTCTTT. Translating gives CASSLVSEGQAFF.

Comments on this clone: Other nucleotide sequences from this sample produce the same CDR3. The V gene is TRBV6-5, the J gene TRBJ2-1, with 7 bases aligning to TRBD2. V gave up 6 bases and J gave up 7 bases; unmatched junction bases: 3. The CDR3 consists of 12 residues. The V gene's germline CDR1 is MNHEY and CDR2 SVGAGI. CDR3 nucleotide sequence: TGTGCCAGCAGCTCCGGGAGGAATGAGCAGTTCTTC. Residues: CASSSGRNEQFF.

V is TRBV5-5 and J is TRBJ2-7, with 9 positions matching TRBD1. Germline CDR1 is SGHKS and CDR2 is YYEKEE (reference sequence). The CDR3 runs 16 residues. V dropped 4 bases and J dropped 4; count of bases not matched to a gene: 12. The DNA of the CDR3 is TGTGCCAGCAGCCGGGAGGTTGCGGGACAGGGTTACGAGCAGTACTTC. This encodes CASSREVAGQGYEQYF. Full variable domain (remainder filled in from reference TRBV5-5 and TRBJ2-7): DAGVTQSPTHLIKTRGQQVTLRCSPISGHKSVSWYQQVLGQGPQFIFQYYEKEERGRGNFPDRFSARQFPNYSSELNVNALLLGDSALYLCASSREVAGQGYEQYFGPGTRLTVT.

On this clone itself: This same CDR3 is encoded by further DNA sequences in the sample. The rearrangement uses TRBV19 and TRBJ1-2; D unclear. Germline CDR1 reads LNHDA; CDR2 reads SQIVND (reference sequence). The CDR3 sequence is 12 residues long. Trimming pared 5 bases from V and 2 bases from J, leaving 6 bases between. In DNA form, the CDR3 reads TGTGCCAGTAGTGACCGCAACTATGGCTACACCTTC. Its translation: CASSDRNYGYTF.

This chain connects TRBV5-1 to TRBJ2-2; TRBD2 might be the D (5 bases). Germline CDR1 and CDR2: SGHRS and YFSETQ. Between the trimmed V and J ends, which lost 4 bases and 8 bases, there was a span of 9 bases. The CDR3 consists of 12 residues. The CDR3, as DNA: TGCGCCAGCAGCGTGGACTGGGGGGAGCTGTTTTTT. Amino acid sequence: CASSVDWGELFF. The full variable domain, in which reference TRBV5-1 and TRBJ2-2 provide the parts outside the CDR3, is KAGVTQTPRYLIKTRGQQVTLSCSPISGHRSVSWYQQTPGQGLQFLFEYFSETQRNKGNFPGRFSGRQFSNSRSEMNVSTLELGDSALYLCASSVDWGELFFGEGSRLTVL.

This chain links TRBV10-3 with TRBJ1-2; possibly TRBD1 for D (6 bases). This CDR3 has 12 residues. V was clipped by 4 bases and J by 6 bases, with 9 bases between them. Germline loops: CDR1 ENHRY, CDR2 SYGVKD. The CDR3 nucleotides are TGTGCCATCAGTGCCAACAGGGATGGCTACACCTTC. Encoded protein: CAISANRDGYTF.

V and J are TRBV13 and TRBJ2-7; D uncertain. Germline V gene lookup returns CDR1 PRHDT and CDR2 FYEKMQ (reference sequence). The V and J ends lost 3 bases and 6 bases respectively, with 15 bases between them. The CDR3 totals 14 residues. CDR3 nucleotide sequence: TGTGCCAGCAGCTTTCGGACCCTACCAGGCGAGCAGTACTTC. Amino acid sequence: CASSFRTLPGEQYF. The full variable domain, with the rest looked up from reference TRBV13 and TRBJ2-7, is AAGVIQSPRHLIKEKRETATLKCYPIPRHDTVYWYQQGPGQDPQFLISFYEKMQSDKGSIPDRFSAQQFSDYHSELNMSSLELGDSALYFCASSFRTLPGEQYFGPGTRLTVT.

CDR3 sequence: CASRQSGRVETQYF. CDR3 coding DNA: TGTGCAAGTCGCCAGAGCGGGCGGGTAGAGACCCAGTACTTC. J is TRBJ2-5 and V is TRBV12-2; the D segment call TRBD2 is taken from the table without a DNA check. TRBV12-2 is a pseudogene. The CDR3 sequence is 14 residues long.

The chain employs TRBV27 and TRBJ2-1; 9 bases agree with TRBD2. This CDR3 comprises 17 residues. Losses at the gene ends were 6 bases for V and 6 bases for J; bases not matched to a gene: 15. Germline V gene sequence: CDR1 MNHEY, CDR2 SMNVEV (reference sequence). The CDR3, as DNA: TGTGCCAGCAGATCCACTAGTCGGGGACTAGCTGTCAATGAGCAGTTCTTC. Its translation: CASRSTSRGLAVNEQFF.

CDR3 amino acids: CASSQDVGGGANYGYTF. The CDR3 DNA follows: TGCGCCAGCAGCCAAGATGTTGGCGGGGGCGCGAACTATGGCTACACCTTC. This chain links TRBV4-1 with TRBJ1-2; TRBD1 might be the D (6 bases). Germline CDR1 reads MGHRA; CDR2 reads YSYEKL. The CDR3 spans 17 residues. V was cut by 0 bases and J by 2 bases, with 16 bases left in between.

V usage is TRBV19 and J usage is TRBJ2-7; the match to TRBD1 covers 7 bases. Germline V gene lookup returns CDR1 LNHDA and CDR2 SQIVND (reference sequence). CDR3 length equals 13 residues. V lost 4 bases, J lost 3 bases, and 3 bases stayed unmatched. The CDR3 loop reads CASSRQGVYEQYF. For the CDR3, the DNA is TGTGCCAGTAGTAGACAGGGAGTCTACGAGCAGTACTTC.

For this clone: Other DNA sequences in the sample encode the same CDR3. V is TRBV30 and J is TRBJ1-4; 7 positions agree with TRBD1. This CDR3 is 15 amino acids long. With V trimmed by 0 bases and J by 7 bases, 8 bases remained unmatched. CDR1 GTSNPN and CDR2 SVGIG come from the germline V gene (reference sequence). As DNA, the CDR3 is TGTGCCTGGAGTGTACAGAGGGGGCTTTCTGAAAAACTGTTTTTT. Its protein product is CAWSVQRGLSEKLFF.